The next 6 T cell receptor beta chains were all read from a single sample in a study of OX40 agonist ivuxolimab in advanced cancers. Library construction relied on the immunoSEQ multiplex PCR assay. What TCRdb holds here is the immuneACCESS table cut down to in-frame rearrangements. Part of the clones is not present; checked against another copy, under half of the missing clones reflect an unresolved V gene, and the others are unexplained. A total of approximately 94,000 clones appear in this sample, about 93% of them only once. The biggest ten clones account for under 0.95% of the sample. The sequencing here drew on CD4+ or CD8+ T cells sorted from blood, taken in a trial of the OX40 agonist ivuxolimab. These receptors came from an adult with an advanced solid tumor such as melanoma, head and neck, liver or kidney cancer.

CDR3 region: CASSLDRHNEQFF. In DNA form, the CDR3 reads TGTGCCAGCAGCCTGGACAGGCACAATGAGCAGTTCTTC. The chain recombines TRBV7-3 with TRBJ2-1, with 7 bases identical to TRBD1. J lost 5 bases, V lost 5 bases, and 3 bases had no gene match. This CDR3 has 13 residues. Per the germline V gene, CDR1 is SGHTA and CDR2 is FQGTGA.

This chain joins TRBV28 and TRBJ2-1; TRBD1 matches at 7 bases. Germline loops: CDR1 MDHEN, CDR2 SYDVKM. The V segment lost 3 bases and the J segment 7 bases; nucleotides outside the gene matches: 12. The CDR3 totals 16 residues. This chain's CDR3 is CASSFRLAGGENEQFF. The CDR3 DNA is TGTGCCAGCAGTTTTCGTCTGGCAGGGGGAGAAAATGAGCAGTTCTTC.

This chain uses TRBV5-6 with TRBJ2-1; 7 bases agree with TRBD1. J gave up 5 bases and V 2 bases, and 4 bases lay outside the gene matches. The germline gives CDR1 SGHDT, CDR2 YYEEEE. CDR3 size: 14 residues. This CDR3 is CASSFADRDNEQFF. The CDR3 region has the DNA TGTGCCAGCAGCTTTGCTGACAGGGACAATGAGCAGTTCTTC. Full variable domain (rest looked up from reference TRBV5-6 and TRBJ2-1): DAGVTQSPTHLIKTRGQQVTLRCSPKSGHDTVSWYQQALGQGPQFIFQYYEEEERQRGNFPDRFSGHQFPNYSSELNVNALLLGDSALYLCASSFADRDNEQFFGPGTRLTVL.

The genes are TRBV19 and TRBJ2-1; no firm D call. This CDR3 region has 16 residues. CDR1 and CDR2 (germline): LNHDA, SQIVND (reference sequence). V was trimmed by 7 bases and J by 0 bases, leaving 16 bases between them. The CDR3 nucleotides are TGTGCCAGTACTGACGAGAGGCGAGTCTCCTACAATGAGCAGTTCTTC. Translation: CASTDERRVSYNEQFF.

This rearrangement joins TRBV5-4 to TRBJ2-7; 7 nucleotides align to TRBD2. The germline V gene has CDR1 SGHNT and CDR2 YYREEE (reference sequence). The CDR3 extends over 18 amino acids. Trimming at V came to 4 bases and at J to 0 bases, leaving 16 bases not matched to a gene. In DNA form, the CDR3 reads TGTGCCAGCAGCCGGGGTGGGGCTAGCGGACAAACCTCCTACGAGCAGTACTTC. Protein product: CASSRGGASGQTSYEQYF.

The chain has TRBV20-1 and TRBJ2-7, with D perhaps TRBD1 (6 bases). CDR1 and CDR2 from the germline V gene are DFQATT and SNEGSKA (reference sequence). The ends were cut back, 3 bases at V and 12 bases at J, with 15 bases in the middle. The CDR3 spans 11 residues. Written as DNA, the CDR3 is TGCAGTGCTAGGACCACAGGGTTATTGTACTTC. This gives the protein CSARTTGLLYF.